Listed below are T cell receptor beta chains from one sample, sequenced in a study of cytomegalovirus exposure and HLA in healthy donors. Sequenced by immunoSEQ multiplex PCR; TCRdb stores in-frame clones only, minus some. The sample carries 75,000 to 95,000 clones, around three fifths recorded once. The sample was PBMCs. The receptors here all came from a man younger than 40 in good health and CMV-seronegative. Both conserved end residues are part of each CDR3. The D gene is left open where the match is weak. A clone size is listed for some rows: how often the clone was seen (once, few, many), or a class if it is expanded.

V gene: TRBV29-1
clone size: once
D gene: .
J gene: TRBJ2-7
CDR3 DNA: TGCAGCGCATCCGGGACTCCGGGGTACGAGCAGTACTTC
CDR3 protein: CSASGTPGYEQYF

V gene: TRBV6-1
clone size: .
D gene: .
J gene: TRBJ1-1
CDR3 DNA: TGTGCCAGCAGGCTCTACGGTACGGAAGCTTTCTTT
CDR3 protein: CASRLYGTEAFF

V gene: TRBV9
clone size: few
D gene: .
J gene: TRBJ2-5
CDR3 DNA: TGTGCCAGCAGCGAAGGGGCTGCTGAGACCCAGTACTTC
CDR3 protein: CASSEGAAETQYF

V gene: TRBV5-4
clone size: .
D gene: .
J gene: TRBJ2-2
CDR3 DNA: TGTGCCAGCAGCTTGTCGGTAACCGGGGAGCTGTTTTTT
CDR3 protein: CASSLSVTGELFF

V gene: TRBV6-6
clone size: few
D gene: TRBD1
J gene: TRBJ1-6
CDR3 DNA: TGTGCCAGCAACCCTGACAGGGTCGCCTATAATTCACCCCTCCACTTT
CDR3 protein: CASNPDRVAYNSPLHF

V gene: TRBV7-9
clone size: few
D gene: TRBD1
J gene: TRBJ2-7
CDR3 DNA: TGTGCCAGCAGCCCTAGCCCCGGGACAGCCATCTCCTACGAGCAGTACTTC
CDR3 protein: CASSPSPGTAISYEQYF

V gene: TRBV7-9
clone size: .
D gene: TRBD2
J gene: TRBJ2-7
CDR3 DNA: TGTGCCAGCAGCTTAGTTGGTGGACTAGCGGGAGCGTCCTACGAGCAGTACTTC
CDR3 protein: CASSLVGGLAGASYEQYF

V gene: TRBV10-3
clone size: .
D gene: TRBD1
J gene: TRBJ2-7
CDR3 DNA: TGTGCCATCAGCCCGGGACAGGCCTCCTACGAGCAGTACTTC
CDR3 protein: CAISPGQASYEQYF

V gene: TRBV12-5
clone size: .
D gene: TRBD2
J gene: TRBJ2-5
CDR3 DNA: TGTGCTAGTGGGAGCGGGGGCCAGGGGGAGACCCAGTACTTC
CDR3 protein: CASGSGGQGETQYF

V gene: TRBV5-1
clone size: .
D gene: TRBD1
J gene: TRBJ2-1
CDR3 DNA: TGCGCCAGCAGCATTGGGACAGGTCTTGAGCAGTTCTTC
CDR3 protein: CASSIGTGLEQFF

V gene: TRBV7-2
clone size: .
D gene: .
J gene: TRBJ2-7
CDR3 DNA: TGTGCCAGCAGCTGGACTGCCTGGGAGCAGTACTTC
CDR3 protein: CASSWTAWEQYF

V gene: TRBV7-7
clone size: .
D gene: TRBD1
J gene: TRBJ2-7
CDR3 DNA: TGTGCTAGCAGCAAAGACAGGGCCGCTAATTCCGACGAGCAGTACTTC
CDR3 protein: CASSKDRAANSDEQYF

V gene: TRBV2
clone size: .
D gene: .
J gene: TRBJ2-2
CDR3 DNA: TGTGCCAGCAAGCCGGGGAGTATGGAGCTGTTTTTT
CDR3 protein: CASKPGSMELFF

V gene: TRBV5-1
clone size: .
D gene: .
J gene: TRBJ2-2
CDR3 DNA: TGCGCCAGCAGCTCTTCGGGGGAGCTGTTTTTT
CDR3 protein: CASSSSGELFF

V gene: TRBV7-9
clone size: .
D gene: .
J gene: TRBJ2-1
CDR3 DNA: TGTTCCAGCAGCTTCAGGGCGGACGGTGAGCAGTTCTTC
CDR3 protein: CSSSFRADGEQFF

V gene: TRBV9
clone size: .
D gene: .
J gene: TRBJ2-1
CDR3 DNA: TGTGCCAGCAGCGCGGCCTCTAGCGCTATAGGCTACAATGAGCAGTTCTTC
CDR3 protein: CASSAASSAIGYNEQFF

V gene: TRBV18
clone size: .
D gene: .
J gene: TRBJ2-1
CDR3 DNA: TGTGCCAGCTCACCAAGCGCATCGACTTACAATGAGCAGTTCTTC
CDR3 protein: CASSPSASTYNEQFF

V gene: TRBV11-3
clone size: once
D gene: .
J gene: TRBJ1-3
CDR3 DNA: TGTGCCAGCAGCTTACTCGGTGGAAACACCATATATTTT
CDR3 protein: CASSLLGGNTIYF

V gene: TRBV7-2
clone size: .
D gene: .
J gene: TRBJ1-5
CDR3 DNA: TGTGCCAGCAGCTTAGTGAATGGAGGTCAGCCCCAGCATTTT
CDR3 protein: CASSLVNGGQPQHF

V gene: TRBV27
clone size: .
D gene: .
J gene: TRBJ1-3
CDR3 DNA: TGTGCCAGCAGTCTGACGGGGAGTTATACTGGAAACACCATATATTTT
CDR3 protein: CASSLTGSYTGNTIYF

V gene: TRBV25-1
clone size: .
D gene: TRBD2
J gene: TRBJ2-3
CDR3 DNA: TGTGCCAGCAGTGAATTCTCGGGACTAGCTGCAGATACGCAGTATTTT
CDR3 protein: CASSEFSGLAADTQYF

V gene: TRBV6-5
clone size: .
D gene: TRBD1
J gene: TRBJ1-4
CDR3 DNA: TGTGCCAGCAGTGTACACAGGGGTGAAAAACTGTTTTTT
CDR3 protein: CASSVHRGEKLFF

V gene: TRBV2
clone size: .
D gene: TRBD2
J gene: TRBJ2-1
CDR3 DNA: TGTGCCAGCAGAAGTCAGCGGGAGGGCCCCTACAATGAGCAGTTCTTC
CDR3 protein: CASRSQREGPYNEQFF

V gene: TRBV11-2
clone size: .
D gene: TRBD2
J gene: TRBJ2-3
CDR3 DNA: TGTGCCAGCAGCTTAACTAGCGGGACAGATACGCAGTATTTT
CDR3 protein: CASSLTSGTDTQYF

V gene: TRBV19
clone size: .
D gene: .
J gene: TRBJ1-1
CDR3 DNA: TGTGCCAGTAGTAGACAGGTGGAGACTGAAGCTTTCTTT
CDR3 protein: CASSRQVETEAFF

V gene: TRBV5-4
clone size: .
D gene: TRBD1
J gene: TRBJ1-6
CDR3 DNA: TGTGCCAGCAGCTCGGACAGGAGGCGGCCCCTCCACTTT
CDR3 protein: CASSSDRRRPLHF

V gene: TRBV6-5
clone size: .
D gene: TRBD1
J gene: TRBJ2-7
CDR3 DNA: TGTGCCAGCAGTTACAACAGGGGTAACAACGAGCAGTACTTC
CDR3 protein: CASSYNRGNNEQYF

V gene: TRBV7-2
clone size: .
D gene: TRBD2
J gene: TRBJ2-3
CDR3 DNA: TGTGCCAGCAGCTTAGACCTAGCGGGGGGGCGGGCAGATACGCAGTATTTT
CDR3 protein: CASSLDLAGGRADTQYF

V gene: TRBV9
clone size: .
D gene: .
J gene: TRBJ1-1
CDR3 DNA: TGTGCCAGCAGCGCCGGGAGGAACACTGAAGCTTTCTTT
CDR3 protein: CASSAGRNTEAFF

V gene: TRBV5-5
clone size: .
D gene: .
J gene: TRBJ2-2
CDR3 DNA: TGTGCCAGCAGCTTGTATCAAGGAGGTACCGGGGAGCTGTTTTTT
CDR3 protein: CASSLYQGGTGELFF

V gene: TRBV7-8
clone size: .
D gene: .
J gene: TRBJ1-5
CDR3 DNA: TGTGCCAGCAGCTTCCAGTGGGCCCAGCCCCAGCATTTT
CDR3 protein: CASSFQWAQPQHF

V gene: TRBV4-1
clone size: .
D gene: TRBD1
J gene: TRBJ1-1
CDR3 DNA: TGCGCCAGCAGTTACGACAGGGTGAACACTGAAGCTTTCTTT
CDR3 protein: CASSYDRVNTEAFF

V gene: TRBV30
clone size: .
D gene: TRBD2
J gene: TRBJ2-3
CDR3 DNA: TGTGCCTGGAGCCCGGGACTAGCGGGAGAAGATACGCAGTATTTT
CDR3 protein: CAWSPGLAGEDTQYF

V gene: TRBV2
clone size: few
D gene: .
J gene: TRBJ1-5
CDR3 DNA: TGTGCCAGCAGTGAAGTTGGGACTAAGTATCAGCCCCAGCATTTT
CDR3 protein: CASSEVGTKYQPQHF

V gene: TRBV6-1
clone size: .
D gene: TRBD1
J gene: TRBJ1-2
CDR3 DNA: TGTGCCAGCAGGATAGACAGGGTTGTCGGCTACACCTTC
CDR3 protein: CASRIDRVVGYTF

V gene: TRBV9
clone size: .
D gene: .
J gene: TRBJ2-7
CDR3 DNA: TGTGCCAGCAGCTCCAGCTCCTACGAGCAGTACTTC
CDR3 protein: CASSSSSYEQYF

V gene: TRBV4-2
clone size: .
D gene: TRBD1
J gene: TRBJ2-6
CDR3 DNA: TGTGCCAGCAGCGCTCCGGGACAGATCTACTCTGGGGCCAACGTCCTGACTTTC
CDR3 protein: CASSAPGQIYSGANVLTF